This is a list of T cell receptor beta chains from one sample in a study of blood T cell repertoires in COVID-19. Profiled with immunoSEQ multiplex PCR; TCRdb holds only in-frame clones, not every one. The sample consists of roughly 180,000 clones, approximately 89% of them appearing once. The sequencing sample was made of peripheral blood. These receptors were collected from a woman in her twenties or thirties with acute or convalescent COVID-19. The CDR3 runs from the conserved cysteine through the conserved F or W. The D gene is left open where the match is weak. Part of the rows lack a size; the others show once, few, many or a class for expanded clones.

v_call: TRBV5-3
clone_size: .
d_call: .
j_call: TRBJ1-3
cdr3_aa: CARSLTECGNTIYF
cdr3_nt: TGTGCCAGAAGCTTGACAGAATGCGGAAACACCATATATTTT

v_call: TRBV7-2
clone_size: .
d_call: .
j_call: TRBJ1-6
cdr3_aa: CASSPQNRESNSPLHF
cdr3_nt: TGTGCCAGCAGCCCCCAAAACAGGGAATCGAATTCACCCCTCCACTTT

v_call: TRBV28
clone_size: .
d_call: TRBD2
j_call: TRBJ2-5
cdr3_aa: CASSIGTSFAETQYF
cdr3_nt: TGTGCCAGCAGTATCGGGACTAGTTTTGCTGAGACCCAGTACTTC

v_call: TRBV2
clone_size: .
d_call: .
j_call: TRBJ1-4
cdr3_aa: CASSEWRGANEKLFF
cdr3_nt: TGTGCCAGCAGTGAATGGAGGGGAGCTAATGAAAAACTGTTTTTT

v_call: TRBV2
clone_size: .
d_call: .
j_call: TRBJ2-2
cdr3_aa: CASSDSGKVGELFF
cdr3_nt: TGTGCCAGCAGTGACTCGGGAAAAGTCGGGGAGCTGTTTTTT

v_call: TRBV5-4
clone_size: .
d_call: TRBD1
j_call: TRBJ1-4
cdr3_aa: CASSSDRQDEKLFF
cdr3_nt: TGTGCCAGCAGCTCGGACAGGCAGGATGAAAAACTGTTTTTT

v_call: TRBV2
clone_size: .
d_call: .
j_call: TRBJ1-3
cdr3_aa: CASGGTGNTIYF
cdr3_nt: TGTGCCAGCGGGGGGACCGGAAACACCATATATTTT

v_call: TRBV6-5
clone_size: .
d_call: .
j_call: TRBJ1-5
cdr3_aa: CASRWGVIQPQHF
cdr3_nt: TGTGCCAGCAGGTGGGGGGTCATTCAGCCCCAGCATTTT

v_call: TRBV19
clone_size: .
d_call: .
j_call: TRBJ1-4
cdr3_aa: CASSLRDGGSEKLFF
cdr3_nt: TGTGCCAGTAGTCTCCGGGACGGAGGGTCAGAAAAACTGTTTTTT

v_call: TRBV7-9
clone_size: .
d_call: .
j_call: TRBJ2-1
cdr3_aa: CASSPTEFF
cdr3_nt: TGTGCCAGCAGCCCTACCGAGTTCTTC

v_call: TRBV19
clone_size: .
d_call: .
j_call: TRBJ2-2
cdr3_aa: CASRQGGTGELFF
cdr3_nt: TGTGCCAGTAGACAGGGGGGGACCGGGGAGCTGTTTTTT

v_call: TRBV7-8
clone_size: .
d_call: .
j_call: TRBJ1-3
cdr3_aa: CASSLASEIYF
cdr3_nt: TGTGCCAGCAGCTTAGCTAGTGAAATATATTTT

v_call: TRBV5-6
clone_size: .
d_call: .
j_call: TRBJ1-1
cdr3_aa: CASSLIKAGGTEAFF
cdr3_nt: TGTGCCAGCAGCCTAATCAAGGCGGGCGGTACTGAAGCTTTCTTT

v_call: TRBV15
clone_size: .
d_call: .
j_call: TRBJ1-2
cdr3_aa: CATSRDGEYGYTF
cdr3_nt: TGTGCCACCAGCAGAGATGGGGAGTATGGCTACACCTTC

v_call: TRBV27
clone_size: once
d_call: TRBD2
j_call: TRBJ2-3
cdr3_aa: CASSLSVWLAGRGTDTQYF
cdr3_nt: TGTGCCAGCAGTTTATCGGTTTGGTTAGCGGGAAGGGGCACAGATACGCAGTATTTT

v_call: TRBV5-4
clone_size: .
d_call: .
j_call: TRBJ2-1
cdr3_aa: CASSATNNEQFF
cdr3_nt: TGTGCCAGCAGCGCGACTAACAATGAGCAGTTCTTC

v_call: TRBV5-1
clone_size: .
d_call: .
j_call: TRBJ1-5
cdr3_aa: CASSQCQPQHF
cdr3_nt: TGCGCCAGCAGCCAATGTCAGCCCCAGCATTTT

v_call: TRBV2
clone_size: once
d_call: .
j_call: TRBJ2-7
cdr3_aa: CASRITIISYEQYF
cdr3_nt: TGTGCCAGCCGAATAACTATTATCTCCTACGAGCAGTACTTC

v_call: TRBV28
clone_size: .
d_call: .
j_call: TRBJ1-1
cdr3_aa: CASSYRDKRTGKAFF
cdr3_nt: TGTGCCAGCAGTTATAGGGACAAACGCACAGGAAAAGCTTTCTTT

v_call: TRBV5-1
clone_size: .
d_call: .
j_call: TRBJ2-1
cdr3_aa: CASSWAGTSNEQFF
cdr3_nt: TGCGCCAGCAGCTGGGCCGGGACAAGCAATGAGCAGTTCTTC

v_call: TRBV6-5
clone_size: .
d_call: TRBD2
j_call: TRBJ2-1
cdr3_aa: CASCASGAAYNEQFF
cdr3_nt: TGTGCCAGCTGCGCTAGCGGGGCCGCCTACAATGAGCAGTTCTTC

v_call: TRBV29-1
clone_size: .
d_call: .
j_call: TRBJ1-2
cdr3_aa: CSVVGPNNGYTF
cdr3_nt: TGCAGCGTTGTTGGGCCGAATAATGGCTACACCTTC

v_call: TRBV4-1
clone_size: .
d_call: TRBD1
j_call: TRBJ1-2
cdr3_aa: CASSQDSVGTGGFYGYTF
cdr3_nt: TGCGCCAGCAGCCAAGATAGTGTCGGAACAGGGGGCTTCTATGGCTACACCTTC

v_call: TRBV7-2
clone_size: .
d_call: TRBD2
j_call: TRBJ2-1
cdr3_aa: CASSLRAGVYEQFF
cdr3_nt: TGTGCCAGCAGTCTCCGGGCGGGAGTGTATGAGCAGTTCTTC

v_call: TRBV7-9
clone_size: .
d_call: .
j_call: TRBJ2-7
cdr3_aa: CASSLGGVVQYF
cdr3_nt: TGTGCCAGCAGCTTAGGCGGCGTGGTGCAGTACTTC

v_call: TRBV11-2
clone_size: few
d_call: .
j_call: TRBJ1-1
cdr3_aa: CASSLEVGGRAFF
cdr3_nt: TGTGCCAGCAGCTTAGAGGTTGGGGGCAGGGCTTTCTTT

v_call: TRBV6-1
clone_size: .
d_call: .
j_call: TRBJ2-2
cdr3_aa: CASSEPQGRDTGELFF
cdr3_nt: TGTGCCAGCAGCGAACCTCAGGGCAGAGACACCGGGGAGCTGTTTTTT

v_call: TRBV30
clone_size: .
d_call: .
j_call: TRBJ1-1
cdr3_aa: CAWSVTRTENTEAFF
cdr3_nt: TGTGCCTGGAGTGTAACCCGGACAGAGAACACTGAAGCTTTCTTT

v_call: TRBV2
clone_size: .
d_call: .
j_call: TRBJ2-1
cdr3_aa: CATWDSGSYNEQFF
cdr3_nt: TGTGCCACGTGGGACTCAGGCTCCTACAATGAGCAGTTCTTC

v_call: TRBV28
clone_size: .
d_call: TRBD2
j_call: TRBJ2-1
cdr3_aa: CASSLGLDNEQFF
cdr3_nt: TGTGCCAGCAGTTTGGGACTAGACAATGAGCAGTTCTTC

v_call: TRBV20-1
clone_size: .
d_call: .
j_call: TRBJ2-7
cdr3_aa: CSAPTSYEQYF
cdr3_nt: TGCAGTGCCCCCACTTCCTACGAGCAGTACTTC

v_call: TRBV5-1
clone_size: .
d_call: .
j_call: TRBJ2-1
cdr3_aa: CASSLDLSLAQFF
cdr3_nt: TGCGCCAGCAGTTTGGACCTGAGCCTCGCGCAGTTCTTC

v_call: TRBV12-3/TRBV12-4
clone_size: .
d_call: TRBD1
j_call: TRBJ1-5
cdr3_aa: CASSFRGDQPQHF
cdr3_nt: TGTGCCAGCAGTTTCAGGGGGGATCAGCCCCAGCATTTT

v_call: TRBV3-1/TRBV3-2
clone_size: .
d_call: .
j_call: TRBJ1-2
cdr3_aa: CASSQAQGMYGYTF
cdr3_nt: TGTGCCAGCAGCCAGGCACAGGGAATGTATGGCTACACCTTC

v_call: TRBV5-6
clone_size: .
d_call: .
j_call: TRBJ1-5
cdr3_aa: CASSLGSYNQPQHF
cdr3_nt: TGTGCCAGCAGCTTGGGGAGTTACAATCAGCCCCAGCATTTT

v_call: TRBV5-1
clone_size: few
d_call: TRBD1
j_call: TRBJ1-2
cdr3_aa: CASSLGTGGYGYTF
cdr3_nt: TGCGCCAGCAGCTTGGGGACAGGGGGCTATGGCTACACCTTC

v_call: TRBV6-2/TRBV6-3
clone_size: .
d_call: .
j_call: TRBJ2-1
cdr3_aa: CASSFAGVRNEQFF
cdr3_nt: TGTGCCAGCAGTTTTGCCGGAGTGAGGAATGAGCAGTTCTTC

v_call: TRBV5-1
clone_size: .
d_call: TRBD1
j_call: TRBJ2-1
cdr3_aa: CASSPGTAGNEQFF
cdr3_nt: TGCGCCAGCAGCCCTGGGACAGCCGGGAATGAGCAGTTCTTC

v_call: TRBV19
clone_size: .
d_call: .
j_call: TRBJ1-5
cdr3_aa: CASSIARVGVMHF
cdr3_nt: TGTGCCAGTAGTATAGCCAGGGTTGGGGTGATGCATTTT

v_call: TRBV11-3
clone_size: .
d_call: .
j_call: TRBJ1-6
cdr3_aa: CASSAGSRSPLHF
cdr3_nt: TGTGCCAGCAGCGCAGGTTCACGGTCACCCCTCCACTTT

v_call: TRBV7-2
clone_size: .
d_call: .
j_call: TRBJ2-7
cdr3_aa: CASSLGATRYEQYF
cdr3_nt: TGTGCCAGCAGCTTAGGGGCCACCAGGTACGAGCAGTACTTC

v_call: TRBV19
clone_size: .
d_call: .
j_call: TRBJ2-2
cdr3_aa: CASSSEGFGELFF
cdr3_nt: TGTGCCAGTAGTTCGGAGGGATTCGGGGAGCTGTTTTTT

v_call: TRBV12-3/TRBV12-4
clone_size: .
d_call: .
j_call: TRBJ1-5
cdr3_aa: CASNSPNQPQHF
cdr3_nt: TGTGCCAGCAATTCCCCAAATCAGCCCCAGCATTTT

v_call: TRBV29-1
clone_size: .
d_call: TRBD1
j_call: TRBJ1-2
cdr3_aa: CSVEDWTRDRGEKRGYTF
cdr3_nt: TGCAGCGTTGAAGACTGGACCCGGGACAGGGGAGAGAAGCGAGGCTACACCTTC